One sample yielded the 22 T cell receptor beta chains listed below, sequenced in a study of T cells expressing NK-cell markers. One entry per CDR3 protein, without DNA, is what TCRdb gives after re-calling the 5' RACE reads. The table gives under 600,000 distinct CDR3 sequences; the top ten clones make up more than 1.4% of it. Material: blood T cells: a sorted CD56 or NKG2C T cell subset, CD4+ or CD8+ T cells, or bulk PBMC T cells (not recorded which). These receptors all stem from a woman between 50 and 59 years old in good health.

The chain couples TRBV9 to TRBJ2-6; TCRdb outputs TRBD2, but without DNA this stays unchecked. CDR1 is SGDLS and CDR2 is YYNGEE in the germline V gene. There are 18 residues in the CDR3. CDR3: CASSALISGVSGANVLTF. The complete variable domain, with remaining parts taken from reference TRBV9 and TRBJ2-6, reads DSGVTQTPKHLITATGQRVTLRCSPRSGDLSVYWYQQSLDQGLQFLIQYYNGEERAKGNILERFSAQQFPDLHSELNLSSLELGDSALYFCASSALISGVSGANVLTFGAGSRLTVL.

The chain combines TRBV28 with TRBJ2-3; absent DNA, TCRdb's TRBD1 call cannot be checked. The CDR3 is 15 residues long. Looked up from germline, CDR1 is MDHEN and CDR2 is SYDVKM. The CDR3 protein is CASSLIGSGRDTQYF.

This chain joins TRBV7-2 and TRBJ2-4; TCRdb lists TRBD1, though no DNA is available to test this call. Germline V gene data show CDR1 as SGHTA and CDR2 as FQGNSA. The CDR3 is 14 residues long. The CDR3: CASKRTPHKNIQYF.

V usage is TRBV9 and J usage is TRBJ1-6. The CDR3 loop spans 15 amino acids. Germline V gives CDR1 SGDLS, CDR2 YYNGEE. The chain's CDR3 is CASSVGGQANSPLHF.

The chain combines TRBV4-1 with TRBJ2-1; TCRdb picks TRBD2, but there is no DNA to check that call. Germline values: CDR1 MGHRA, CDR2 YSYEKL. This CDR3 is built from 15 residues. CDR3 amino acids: CASSQVFASAGEQFF.

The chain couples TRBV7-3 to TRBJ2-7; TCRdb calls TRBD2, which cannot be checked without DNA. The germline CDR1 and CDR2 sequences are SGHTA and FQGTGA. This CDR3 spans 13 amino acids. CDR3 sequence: CASSLGLFYEQYF. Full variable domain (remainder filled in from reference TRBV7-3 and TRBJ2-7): GAGVSQTPSNKVTEKGKYVELRCDPISGHTALYWYRQSLGQGPEFLIYFQGTGAADDSGLPNDRFFAVRPEGSVSTLKIQRTERGDSAVYLCASSLGLFYEQYFGPGTRLTVT.

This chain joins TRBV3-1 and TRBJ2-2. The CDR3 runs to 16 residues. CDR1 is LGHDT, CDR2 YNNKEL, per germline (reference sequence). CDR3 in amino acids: CASSPDSLLDTGELFF.

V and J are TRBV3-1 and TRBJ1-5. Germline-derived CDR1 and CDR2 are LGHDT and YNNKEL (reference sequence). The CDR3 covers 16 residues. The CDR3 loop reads CASSPPEGPHNQPQHF.

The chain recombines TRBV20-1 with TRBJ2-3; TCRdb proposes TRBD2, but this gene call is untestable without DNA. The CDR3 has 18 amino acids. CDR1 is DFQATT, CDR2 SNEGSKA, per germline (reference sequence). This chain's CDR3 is CSEKAPGTSGRAKDTQYF.

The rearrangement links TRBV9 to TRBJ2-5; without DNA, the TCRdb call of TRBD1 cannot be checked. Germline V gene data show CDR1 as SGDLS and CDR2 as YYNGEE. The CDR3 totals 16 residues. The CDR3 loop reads CASSVGSGGHQETQYF.

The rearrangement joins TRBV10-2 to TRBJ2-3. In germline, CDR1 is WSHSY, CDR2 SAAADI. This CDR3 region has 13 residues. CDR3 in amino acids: CASSQSRTDTQYF.

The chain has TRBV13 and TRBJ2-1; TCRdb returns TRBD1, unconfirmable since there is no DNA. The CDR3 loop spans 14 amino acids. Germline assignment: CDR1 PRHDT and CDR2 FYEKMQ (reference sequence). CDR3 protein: CASSISGPGNEQFF.

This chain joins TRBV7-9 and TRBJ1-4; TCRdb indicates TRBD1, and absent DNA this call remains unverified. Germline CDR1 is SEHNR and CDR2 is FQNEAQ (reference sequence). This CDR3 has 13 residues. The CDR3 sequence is CASSRTGEGKLFF.

The CDR3: CASSLEPGQGVAGEQFF. This rearrangement joins TRBV5-1 to TRBJ2-1; TCRdb proposes TRBD1, but this gene call is untestable without DNA. The CDR3 length is 17 residues. CDR1 is SGHRS and CDR2 is YFSETQ in the germline V gene.

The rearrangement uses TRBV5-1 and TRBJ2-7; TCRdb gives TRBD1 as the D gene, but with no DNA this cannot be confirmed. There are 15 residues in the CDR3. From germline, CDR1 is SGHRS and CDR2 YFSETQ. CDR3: CASSLAQGGVGEQYF.

CDR3 residues: CASSYSSGGTLNNEQFF. The chain has TRBV6-2 or TRBV6-3 and TRBJ2-1; TCRdb lists TRBD1, though no DNA is available to test this call. In germline, CDR1 is MNHEY, CDR2 SVGEGT. CDR3 length: 17 amino acids.

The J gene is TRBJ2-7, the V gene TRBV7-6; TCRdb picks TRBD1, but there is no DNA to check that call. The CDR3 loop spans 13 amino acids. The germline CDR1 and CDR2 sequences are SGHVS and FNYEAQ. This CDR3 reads CASSLGQQYEQYF. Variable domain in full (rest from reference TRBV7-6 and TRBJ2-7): GAGVSQSPRYKVTKRGQDVALRCDPISGHVSLYWYRQALGQGPEFLTYFNYEAQQDKSGLPNDRFSAERPEGSISTLTIQRTEQRDSAMYRCASSLGQQYEQYFGPGTRLTVT.

The CDR3 reads CASSFQEIQYF. The J gene is TRBJ2-4, the V gene TRBV12-3 or TRBV12-4. This CDR3 is 11 amino acids long.

The CDR3: CASRRVSNEKLFF. This chain uses TRBV6-5 with TRBJ1-4. In germline, CDR1 is MNHEY, CDR2 SVGAGI. The length of the CDR3 is 13 residues.

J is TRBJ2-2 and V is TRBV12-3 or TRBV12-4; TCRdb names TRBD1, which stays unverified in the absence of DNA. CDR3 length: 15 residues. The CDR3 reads CASIPVGPGGGELFF.

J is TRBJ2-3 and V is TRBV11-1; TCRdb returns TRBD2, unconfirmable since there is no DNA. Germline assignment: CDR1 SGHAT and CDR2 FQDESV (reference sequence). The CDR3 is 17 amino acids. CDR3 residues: CASSSPGLAGGTDTQYF.

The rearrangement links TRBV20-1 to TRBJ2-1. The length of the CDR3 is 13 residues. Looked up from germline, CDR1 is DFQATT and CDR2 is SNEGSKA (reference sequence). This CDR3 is CSARDRDYNEQFF.